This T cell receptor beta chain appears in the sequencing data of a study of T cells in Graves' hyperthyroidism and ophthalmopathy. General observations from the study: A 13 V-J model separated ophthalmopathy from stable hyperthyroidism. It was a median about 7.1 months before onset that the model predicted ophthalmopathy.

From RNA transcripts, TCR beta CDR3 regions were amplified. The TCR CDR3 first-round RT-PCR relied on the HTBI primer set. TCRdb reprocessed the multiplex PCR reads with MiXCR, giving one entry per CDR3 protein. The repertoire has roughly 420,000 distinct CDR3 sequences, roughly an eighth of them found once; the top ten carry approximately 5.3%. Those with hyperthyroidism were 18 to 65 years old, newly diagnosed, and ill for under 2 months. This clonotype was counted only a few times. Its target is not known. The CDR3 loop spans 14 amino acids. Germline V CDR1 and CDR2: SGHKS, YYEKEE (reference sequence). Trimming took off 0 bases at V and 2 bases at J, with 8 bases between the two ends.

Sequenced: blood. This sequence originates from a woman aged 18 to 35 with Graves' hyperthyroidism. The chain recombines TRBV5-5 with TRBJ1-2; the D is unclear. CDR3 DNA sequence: TGTGCCAGCAGCTTGGCCTTCCCAAACTATGGCTACACCTTC. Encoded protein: CASSLAFPNYGYTF.